This TCR beta chain was sequenced in a study of blood T cell repertoires in COVID-19. For the study at large: From the United States, Italy and Spain came samples of acute and convalescent COVID-19. In each case, the material was cDNA or gDNA derived from T cells, B-cell-depleted T cells, or PBMCs.

In the authors' workflow: Estimates of nucleated cell counts were drawn from the amplification of reference gene primers. The data were produced by immunoSEQ multiplex PCR, yet TCRdb's version contains in-frame clones alone and is incomplete. V, J and clone size reflect that table, while D and trimming were determined from the DNA. Of about 220,000 clones in the sample, around 82% were seen once. This CDR3 contains 14 residues. V lost 3 bases, J lost 2 bases, and 3 bases stayed unmatched. Germline V lookup: CDR1 LNHDA, CDR2 SQIVND (reference sequence). Material: peripheral blood. This sequence joins TRBV19 and TRBJ1-1, with TRBD1 matching 7 bases. The TCR originated in a woman aged 80 or older with acute or convalescent COVID-19. The CDR3 DNA sequence: TGTGCCAGTAGTATGCCAGGGGGAAACACTGAAGCTTTCTTT. The encoded protein is CASSMPGGNTEAFF.